The 17 T cell receptor beta chains below were found in one sample sequenced in a study of blood T cells in healthy people across ages. Alongside a J-beta primer mix, a sample-barcoded 5' primer served in a second PCR lasting 7 to 11 cycles. TCRdb re-derived calls from the 5' RACE reads in MiXCR, one entry per CDR3 protein. The sample consists of 600,000 to 850,000 distinct CDR3 sequences, approximately 25% of them appearing once. The sample also formed part of further work on T cells of mothers and their children.

The sequenced material came from blood. Receptor source: a boy aged 5-17 years in good health.

The chain has TRBV6-1 and TRBJ2-7; 10 bases match TRBD1. This CDR3 spans 15 amino acids. Trimming at V came to 6 bases and at J to 2 bases, leaving 7 bases not matched to a gene. Germline values: CDR1 MNHNS, CDR2 SASEGT. CDR3 amino acids: CASRGPGQGTYEQYF. The CDR3 DNA follows: TGTGCCAGCAGGGGGCCGGGACAGGGGACCTACGAGCAGTACTTC.

This clonotype was counted between two and nine times. One end of the junction is discordant with germline, which a read error may explain. The chain employs TRBV7-9 and TRBJ2-1; D may match TRBD1 or TRBD2 (6 bases each). The CDR3 covers 14 residues. Germline assignment: CDR1 SEHNR and CDR2 FQNEAQ (reference sequence). This CDR3 reads CASSSGAEYTEQFF. In DNA, the CDR3 is TGTGCCAGCAGCTCGGGGGCCGAGTACACTGAGCAGTTCTTC.

The gene calls are TRBV29-1 and TRBJ2-3; a weak D match, TRBD2 (5 bases). CDR1 SQVTM and CDR2 ANQGSEA come from the germline V gene. Between the trimmed V and J ends, which lost 3 bases and 5 bases, there was a span of 6 bases. CDR3 length equals 11 residues. CDR3 region: CSVEAGDTQYF. The CDR3 coding sequence is TGCAGCGTTGAGGCGGGAGATACGCAGTATTTT.

This clonotype was detected many times. This chain joins TRBV2 and TRBJ2-1, with TRBD2 matching over 9 bases. Germline V gives CDR1 SNHLY, CDR2 FYNNEI. This CDR3 comprises 12 residues. Trimming at V came to 8 bases and at J to 7 bases, leaving 3 bases not matched to a gene. Here the CDR3 DNA reads TGTGCCAGCGGTCTAGCGGGAAATGAGCAGTTCTTC. This encodes CASGLAGNEQFF.

V and J are TRBV10-3 and TRBJ1-1; D is ambiguous. The germline CDR1 and CDR2 sequences are ENHRY and SYGVKD. CDR3 size: 13 residues. V dropped 2 bases and J dropped 7 bases, with 11 bases sitting between them. CDR3 sequence reads: CAISEREDLEAFF. CDR3 coding DNA: TGTGCCATCAGTGAGCGGGAGGACCTTGAAGCTTTCTTT.

The rearrangement uses TRBV15 and TRBJ2-4, with D perhaps matching TRBD1 (5 bases). The CDR3 has 15 amino acids. CDR1 is LNHNV and CDR2 is YYDKDF in the germline V gene (reference sequence). Trimming shortened V by 2 bases and J by 0 bases, and 8 bases separated the two germline ends. The CDR3 is CATSRQTVAKNIQYF. The CDR3 bases are TGTGCCACCAGCAGACAGACAGTAGCCAAAAACATTCAGTACTTC.

This clonotype was observed a handful of times. The chain uses TRBV28 and TRBJ2-1; a possible D gene is TRBD1 (5 bases). V was shortened by 5 bases and J by 0 bases, with 8 bases between the two germline ends. The CDR3 runs to 14 residues. The germline V gene encodes CDR1 MDHEN and CDR2 SYDVKM. In DNA form, the CDR3 reads TGTGCCAGCAGTCATGACAGCTCCTACAATGAGCAGTTCTTC. Encoded protein: CASSHDSSYNEQFF.

The rearrangement uses TRBV7-9 and TRBJ2-5, with no clear D. CDR3 length: 12 residues. Germline loops: CDR1 SEHNR, CDR2 FQNEAQ (reference sequence). V gave up 7 bases and J gave up 7 bases, with 13 bases separating them. CDR3 sequence: CASTYGTGTQYF. CDR3 DNA: TGTGCCAGCACGTACGGTACTGGGACCCAGTACTTC. Filled out from reference TRBV7-9 and TRBJ2-5, the complete variable domain reads DTGVSQNPRHKITKRGQNVTFRCDPISEHNRLYWYRQTLGQGPEFLTYFQNEAQLEKSRLLSDRFSAERPKGSFSTLEIQRTEQGDSAMYLCASTYGTGTQYFGPGTRLLVL.

This clonotype was seen many times. This chain joins TRBV18 and TRBJ1-1; TRBD1 agrees at 7 bases. J was trimmed by 1 base and V by 8 bases; bases with no gene match: 7. CDR1 and CDR2 from the germline V gene are KGHSH and LQKENI. This CDR3 contains 14 residues. CDR3 sequence reads: CASSPGTANTEAFF. The CDR3 nucleotides are TGTGCCAGCAGCCCAGGGACAGCGAACACTGAAGCTTTCTTT.

A few counts support this clonotype. The DNA of the CDR3 is TGCAGCGTTGTAGGAGGGGACAATGAAAAACTGTTTTTT. Translating gives CSVVGGDNEKLFF. The gene calls are TRBV29-1 and TRBJ1-4; perhaps TRBD1 as D (5 bases). Germline lookup yields CDR1 SQVTM and CDR2 ANQGSEA. Between the trimmed V and J ends, which lost 4 bases and 5 bases, there was a span of 11 bases. This CDR3 region has 13 residues.

V gene TRBV7-8 combines with J gene TRBJ2-1, with 12 bases matching TRBD2. J gave up 7 bases and V 0 bases, and 4 bases lay outside the gene matches. Germline CDR1 and CDR2: SGHVS and FQNEAQ. This CDR3 is 16 amino acids long. CDR3 sequence (DNA): TGTGCCAGCAGCTTAGCCCGGACTAGCGGGGTGAATGAGCAGTTCTTC. Translation gives CASSLARTSGVNEQFF. Variable domain in full (rest from reference TRBV7-8 and TRBJ2-1): GAGVSQSPRYKVAKRGQDVALRCDPISGHVSLFWYQQALGQGPEFLTYFQNEAQLDKSGLPSDRFFAERPEGSVSTLKIQRTQQEDSAVYLCASSLARTSGVNEQFFGPGTRLTVL.

The J gene is TRBJ2-4, the V gene TRBV12-3 or TRBV12-4, with 10 positions matching TRBD1. J gave up 9 bases and V 8 bases, and 7 bases lay outside the gene matches. The CDR3 is 13 residues long. CDR3 bases: TGTGCCAGCTCGACCGGGACAGGGGTCATTCAGTACTTC. It is translated as CASSTGTGVIQYF.

J is TRBJ1-2 and V is TRBV10-3; TRBD1 is a possible D gene (6 bases). The CDR3 length is 13 residues. With 7 bases removed from V and 4 bases from J, the gap between germline ends came to 13 bases. Germline CDR1 ENHRY, CDR2 SYGVKD. CDR3 DNA sequence: TGTGCCATCACCCAGGGGACGAGCTATGGCTACACCTTC. Translated: CAITQGTSYGYTF.

A few counts support this clonotype. The chain has TRBV5-6 and TRBJ1-2; D unclear. Germline V gives CDR1 SGHDT, CDR2 YYEEEE. The CDR3 loop spans 13 amino acids. V gave up 2 bases and J gave up 5 bases, with 10 bases separating them. CDR3 amino acids: CASSFANPYGYTF. The CDR3 DNA follows: TGTGCCAGCAGCTTTGCAAATCCTTATGGCTACACCTTC.

This clonotype appeared a few times. The chain links TRBV2 to TRBJ2-5; tentative D call: TRBD1 (7 bases). CDR1 is SNHLY and CDR2 is FYNNEI in the germline V gene. The CDR3 is made up of 15 amino acids. The ends were cut back, 2 bases at V and 3 bases at J, with 13 bases in the middle. CDR3 bases: TGTGCCAGCAGTGAATTGGAGGGGGCTGAAGAGACCCAGTACTTC. Translation: CASSELEGAEETQYF.

This clonotype came up a few times. The V call is TRBV29-1, the J call TRBJ2-7, with D maybe TRBD1 (5 bases). Germline lookup yields CDR1 SQVTM and CDR2 ANQGSEA. This CDR3 spans 13 amino acids. The CDR3 coding sequence is TGCAGTGCAAAGGACCAGGACAACTACGAGCAGTACTTC. Encoded protein: CSAKDQDNYEQYF.

This clonotype appeared a few times. V is TRBV11-3 and J is TRBJ2-7; D tentatively fits TRBD1 or TRBD2 (5 bases each). V dropped 4 bases and J dropped 7 bases, with 20 bases sitting between them. The germline gives CDR1 SGHNT, CDR2 YENEEA. The CDR3 length is 15 residues. The CDR3 loop is CASSSRAGTGREQYF. The CDR3 bases are TGTGCCAGCAGCTCACGAGCCGGGACGGGGAGAGAGCAGTACTTC. Based on the CDR3 plus reference TRBV11-3 and TRBJ2-7, the full variable domain is EAGVVQSPRYKIIEKKQPVAFWCNPISGHNTLYWYLQNLGQGPELLIRYENEEAVDDSQLPKDRFSAERLKGVDSTLKIQPAELGDSAVYLCASSSRAGTGREQYFGPGTRLTVT.